This is a list of T cell receptor beta chains from one sample in a study of cytomegalovirus exposure and HLA in healthy donors. Clones were sequenced by immunoSEQ multiplex PCR, and TCRdb holds only the in-frame ones, with some missing. This table has about 140,000 clones, roughly 80% appearing once. The sample was PBMCs. These receptors were taken from a man aged 40-55 years in good health and CMV-seronegative. Each CDR3 is given with its conserved first and last residue. Each record gives: V gene, clone size, J gene, D gene, CDR3 DNA, CDR3 protein. The D gene is left open where the match is weak. Clone size is not always given. Where it is, it says once, few, many or a class for expanded clones.

TRBV5-8	few	TRBJ2-3	TRBD2	TGTGCCAGCAGCGGAACTAGCGCCGTCTCGGATACGCAGTATTTT	CASSGTSAVSDTQYF
TRBV10-1	NA	TRBJ1-2	NA	TGCGCCAGCCTCGTACCAGGGGTTTATGGCTACACCTTC	CASLVPGVYGYTF
TRBV7-2	NA	TRBJ2-1	NA	TGTGCCAGCAGCTTAGAGCGGAGCTCCTACAATGAGCAGTTCTTC	CASSLERSSYNEQFF
TRBV2	few	TRBJ1-5	TRBD1	TGTGCCAGCACCACTGGACAGGCGAGCAATCAGCCCCAGCATTTT	CASTTGQASNQPQHF
TRBV9	NA	TRBJ2-1	NA	TGTGCCAGCAGGGCGGCCCTGAAGCGGTTCTTC	CASRAALKRFF
TRBV7-3	NA	TRBJ2-5	NA	TGTGCCAGCAGCTTAACCCGGGATAACCTTGGGGAGACCCAGTACTTC	CASSLTRDNLGETQYF
TRBV10-3	NA	TRBJ2-3	TRBD2	TGTGCCATCAGTGGATTAGCGGGGGCAGGCACAGATACGCAGTATTTT	CAISGLAGAGTDTQYF
TRBV29-1	NA	TRBJ2-2	TRBD2	TGCAGCGCTGGACTAGCGGGGTCCACCGGGGAGCTGTTTTTT	CSAGLAGSTGELFF
TRBV6-5	NA	TRBJ1-2	NA	TGTGCCAGCACCTTCGGGAGAGGCGACTATGGCTACACCTTC	CASTFGRGDYGYTF
TRBV5-1	NA	TRBJ2-5	NA	TGCGCCAGCAGCGGAGACCTCCAAGAGACCCAGTACTTC	CASSGDLQETQYF
TRBV5-8	NA	TRBJ1-1	TRBD1	TGTGCCAGCAGCTTAAGACAGGGCTTGAAGAACACTGAAGCTTTCTTT	CASSLRQGLKNTEAFF
TRBV15	NA	TRBJ1-2	TRBD1	TGTGCCACCAGACAGACAGGGGCTAACTATGGCTACACCTTC	CATRQTGANYGYTF
TRBV6-4	NA	TRBJ2-1	NA	TGTGCCAGCAGTGCCACGGGGAATGAGCAGTTCTTC	CASSATGNEQFF
TRBV5-4	NA	TRBJ2-5	NA	TGTGCCAGCAGCTTGGCTGGGGGGCAAGAGACCCAGTACTTC	CASSLAGGQETQYF
TRBV19	NA	TRBJ2-3	NA	TGTGCCAGTAGGAAAACAGGGAGCACAGATACGCAGTATTTT	CASRKTGSTDTQYF
TRBV19	NA	TRBJ1-2	TRBD1	TGTGCCAGTAGTATGACAGGGGGCAACTATGGCTACACCTTC	CASSMTGGNYGYTF
TRBV4-2	NA	TRBJ2-7	TRBD1	TGTGCCAGCAGCTCCTCCGGGACAGGGGTCGTCAAGCAGTACTTC	CASSSSGTGVVKQYF
TRBV18	NA	TRBJ1-5	TRBD1	TGTGCCAGCTCTCCGCTCCCGGGACAGGGGGATCAGCCCCAGCATTTT	CASSPLPGQGDQPQHF
TRBV7-9	NA	TRBJ2-7	TRBD1	TGTGCCAGCAGCTTAAGTGGGCGAGGACAGGCGGACTTC	CASSLSGRGQADF
TRBV2	NA	TRBJ2-3	NA	TGTGCCAGCAGTGAAGCCCTAGTCACAGATACGCAGTATTTT	CASSEALVTDTQYF
TRBV5-1	NA	TRBJ2-3	TRBD2	TGCGCCAGCAGTAGCGGGGGGGCGGTAGATACGCAGTATTTT	CASSSGGAVDTQYF
TRBV6-1	NA	TRBJ2-7	TRBD2	TGTGCCAGCAGTGCGGCGGGGGGGCCCTACGAGCAGTACTTC	CASSAAGGPYEQYF
TRBV7-9	NA	TRBJ2-7	NA	TGTGCCAGCAGCTTAGCAAAGGGGGCCTACGAGCAGTACTTC	CASSLAKGAYEQYF
TRBV5-1	NA	TRBJ2-5	TRBD1	TGCGCCAGCAGCTATAATCCGGGACAGCAAGAGACCCAGTACTTC	CASSYNPGQQETQYF
TRBV18	once	TRBJ1-3	NA	TGTGCCAGCTCACCGTTAGACAACTCTGGAAACACCATATATTTT	CASSPLDNSGNTIYF
TRBV30	NA	TRBJ1-3	NA	TGTGCCTGGATCAGGACTAAATCTGGAAACACCATATATTTT	CAWIRTKSGNTIYF
TRBV30	NA	TRBJ1-1	TRBD1	TGTGCCTGGAGTGTATCAGGGGGGTTCTACACTGAAGCTTTCTTT	CAWSVSGGFYTEAFF
TRBV5-4	NA	TRBJ1-2	TRBD1	TGTGCCAGCAGCCCGGGACAGCAGCTCTATGGCTACACCTTC	CASSPGQQLYGYTF
TRBV7-9	once	TRBJ2-1	TRBD1	TGTGCCAGCAGGGTACCGGGACAGGGTATCAATGAGCAGTTCTTC	CASRVPGQGINEQFF
TRBV11-2	NA	TRBJ2-6	NA	TGTGCCAGCAGCTTAGTCACAGGCCTCTCTGGGGCCAACGTCCTGACTTTC	CASSLVTGLSGANVLTF
TRBV11-2	NA	TRBJ1-1	NA	TGTGCCAGCAGCTTAGATCTGATAGTCGAAGCTTTCTTT	CASSLDLIVEAFF
TRBV29-1	few	TRBJ1-2	TRBD1	TGCAGCGCTTCGGACAGGGGGGACTATGGCTACACCTTC	CSASDRGDYGYTF
TRBV12-5	NA	TRBJ2-6	NA	TGTGCTAGTGGTTTGGCACCAGGGGACGCTGGGGCCAACGTCCTGACTTTC	CASGLAPGDAGANVLTF
TRBV2	once	TRBJ2-5	TRBD2	TGTGCCACCAAATCCCACGCCGGGGGGTCAGGGACCCAGTACTTC	CATKSHAGGSGTQYF
TRBV7-9	NA	TRBJ1-4	TRBD1	TGTGCCAGCAGCACGGGACAGGGTGGACCTAATGAAAAACTGTTTTTT	CASSTGQGGPNEKLFF
TRBV29-1	NA	TRBJ2-7	NA	TGCAGCGTTGAGAGACAGGAGAACGAGCAGTACTTC	CSVERQENEQYF
TRBV5-6	NA	TRBJ2-6	NA	TGTGCCAGCAGCTTGGACAGTTCAGTCTCTGGGGCCAACGTCCTGACTTTC	CASSLDSSVSGANVLTF
TRBV6-4	NA	TRBJ1-4	TRBD1	TGTGCCAGCAGCATCCGGGACAGGGGGGAAAAACTGTTTTTT	CASSIRDRGEKLFF
TRBV7-9	NA	TRBJ2-4	NA	TGTGCCAGCAGCTTACCGGCCGGGGAAGGCATTCAGTACTTC	CASSLPAGEGIQYF
TRBV6-5	NA	TRBJ2-7	NA	TGTGCCAGCAAAACAGGGAACTACGAGCAGTACTTC	CASKTGNYEQYF
TRBV9	NA	TRBJ1-3	NA	TGTGCCAGCAGCGTAGCGGGTCGAAACACCATATATTTT	CASSVAGRNTIYF
TRBV5-1	NA	TRBJ2-7	NA	TGCGCCAGCAGCTCGAGCTACGAGCAGTACTTC	CASSSSYEQYF
TRBV30	NA	TRBJ2-7	NA	TGTGCCTGGAGTGTATCCCGCTACGAGCAGTACTTC	CAWSVSRYEQYF
TRBV2	NA	TRBJ2-6	TRBD2	TGTGCCAGCTCAGGACTAGCGGGGTCTGGGGCCAACGTCCTGACTTTC	CASSGLAGSGANVLTF